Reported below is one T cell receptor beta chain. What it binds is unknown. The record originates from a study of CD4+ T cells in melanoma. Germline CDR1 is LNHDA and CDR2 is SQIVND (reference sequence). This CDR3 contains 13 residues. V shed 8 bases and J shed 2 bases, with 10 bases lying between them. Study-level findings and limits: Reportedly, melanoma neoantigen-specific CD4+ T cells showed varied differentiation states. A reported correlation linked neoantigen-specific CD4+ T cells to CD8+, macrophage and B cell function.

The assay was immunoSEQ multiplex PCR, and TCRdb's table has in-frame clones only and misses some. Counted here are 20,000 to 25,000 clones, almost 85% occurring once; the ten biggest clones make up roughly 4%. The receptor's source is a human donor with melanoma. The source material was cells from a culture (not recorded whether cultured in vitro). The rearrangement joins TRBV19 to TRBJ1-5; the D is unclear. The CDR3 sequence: CASHNTGNQPQHF. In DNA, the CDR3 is TGTGCCAGTCACAACACGGGCAATCAGCCCCAGCATTTT.